The 29 T cell receptor beta chains given below trace back to one sample, sequenced in a study of a mutant IDH1 vaccine in newly diagnosed glioma. TCRdb's copy holds only in-frame clones and misses some; the assay was immunoSEQ multiplex PCR. The table lists approximately 60,000 clones, under 85% of them singletons, with 3.8% in the top ten. Their specific antigens are unknown. The time point: week 47, end of study. All doses held 300 ug of mutant IDH1 20-mer peptide, with topical imiquimod. Sequenced here: PBMCs, sampled from a glioma patient whose treatment included an IDH1 peptide vaccine. The source is a man younger than 40 with glioma.

The J gene is TRBJ1-1, the V gene TRBV19; D gene uncertain. The CDR3 has 13 residues. Germline V gene lookup returns CDR1 LNHDA and CDR2 SQIVND (reference sequence). V lost 4 bases and J 1 base, leaving 7 bases between the germline ends. DNA for the CDR3: TGTGCCAGTAGTAATTATCCGAACACTGAAGCTTTCTTT. It codes for CASSNYPNTEAFF.

The table lists this clone with a count of one. This chain joins TRBV4-1 and TRBJ1-2; D unclear. CDR3 length: 14 amino acids. CDR1 and CDR2 (germline): MGHRA, YSYEKL. Trimming cost V 3 bases and J 3 bases, with 11 bases left between them. The CDR3 region has the DNA TGCGCCAGCAGCCATGTACTCGGGGACTATGGCTACACCTTC. Translated, it gives CASSHVLGDYGYTF.

The gene calls are TRBV5-8 and TRBJ1-4; D is undetermined. The CDR3 contains 15 residues. Trimming left V 1 base short and J 7 bases short, with 14 bases between. Germline assignment: CDR1 SGHTS and CDR2 YDEGEE. The CDR3 region is CASSLFTLSGEKLFF. CDR3 bases: TGTGCCAGCAGCTTGTTTACCCTTAGCGGTGAAAAACTGTTTTTT.

This clone was observed a few times. This sample also contains other DNA sequences that code for the same CDR3. The chain joins TRBV18 to TRBJ2-7; D is unclear. V lost 0 bases and J lost 1, with 4 bases in between. Germline V gives CDR1 KGHSH, CDR2 LQKENI. The length of the CDR3 is 13 residues. The CDR3 coding sequence is TGTGCCAGCTCACCACCAAGGTCCTACGAGCAGTACTTC. Its translation is CASSPPRSYEQYF.

V is TRBV30 and J is TRBJ2-1; TRBD2 matches at 10 bases. Per the germline V gene, CDR1 is GTSNPN and CDR2 is SVGIG (reference sequence). This CDR3 region has 16 residues. Unmatched junction bases numbered 11, after V lost 0 bases and J lost 9 bases. CDR3 sequence reads: CAWSVLASGGQFEQFF. CDR3 bases: TGTGCCTGGAGTGTACTGGCTAGCGGGGGACAATTTGAGCAGTTCTTC.

The genes are TRBV14 and TRBJ2-7; D possibly corresponds to TRBD1 (5 bases). Trimming left V 4 bases short and J 0 bases short, with 16 bases between. The CDR3 is 16 amino acids. Germline V CDR1 and CDR2: SGHDN, FVKESK. The DNA for the CDR3 is TGTGCCAGCAGCCCTATACGGACCAGGGCCTCCTACGAGCAGTACTTC. This sequence encodes CASSPIRTRASYEQYF.

This rearrangement joins TRBV6-1 to TRBJ1-2, with 8 nucleotides matching TRBD1. In germline, CDR1 is MNHNS, CDR2 SASEGT. The V gene end was trimmed by 2 bases and the J gene end by 4 bases; junction bases not matched to a gene: 9. The CDR3 length is 16 residues. The DNA of the CDR3 is TGTGCCAGCAGTGAATACCAGGGGGCCGCTGGCTATGGCTACACCTTC. Translating it yields CASSEYQGAAGYGYTF.

The chain recombines TRBV5-1 with TRBJ1-2; the match to TRBD1 covers 7 bases. V trimming: 4 bases; J trimming: 3 bases; junction bases outside the gene matches: 15. The CDR3 totals 17 residues. The germline V gene has CDR1 SGHRS and CDR2 YFSETQ. This CDR3 is CASSRTGAGGADYGYTF. DNA for the CDR3: TGCGCCAGCAGCCGAACAGGGGCGGGGGGCGCGGACTATGGCTACACCTTC.

This rearrangement joins TRBV5-6 to TRBJ2-5; D gene uncertain. Germline V gives CDR1 SGHDT, CDR2 YYEEEE. The CDR3 extends over 12 amino acids. The germline V and J ends were trimmed by 0 bases and 5 bases, with 5 bases remaining between them. In nucleotides, the CDR3 is TGTGCCAGCAGCTTGGATCGGGAGACCCAGTACTTC. Translating it yields CASSLDRETQYF.

J is TRBJ2-7 and V is TRBV6-5; possibly TRBD1 for D (5 bases). Germline V CDR1 and CDR2: MNHEY, SVGAGI. The CDR3 sequence is 13 residues long. Trimming shortened V by 1 base and J by 5 bases, and 9 bases separated the two germline ends. The CDR3 spells CASSYLQGHEQYF. In DNA form, the CDR3 reads TGTGCCAGCAGTTACTTGCAGGGCCACGAGCAGTACTTC.

This clone was picked up a small number of times. V is TRBV7-6 and J is TRBJ1-2; 9 nucleotides agree with TRBD1. V lost 1 base and J lost 5; bases outside the gene matches: 2. The CDR3 extends over 14 amino acids. Germline V gives CDR1 SGHVS, CDR2 FNYEAQ. The CDR3 region is CASSLGTGVYGYTF. The CDR3 region has the DNA TGTGCCAGCAGCTTAGGGACAGGGGTTTATGGCTACACCTTC.

This chain joins TRBV2 and TRBJ1-6; 7 bases are shared with TRBD1. V lost 6 bases to trimming and J lost 0 bases; unmatched junction nucleotides: 26. The CDR3 loop spans 23 amino acids. The V gene's germline CDR1 is SNHLY and CDR2 FYNNEI. The CDR3: CASSYHKVSTPQQGPSYNSPLHF. DNA of the CDR3: TGTGCCAGCAGCTACCACAAGGTCTCCACACCTCAACAGGGGCCCTCCTATAATTCACCCCTCCACTTT.

This chain uses TRBV6-6 with TRBJ2-7; TRBD2 matches at 12 bases. V lost 0 bases to trimming and J lost 2 bases; unmatched junction nucleotides: 2. The CDR3 length is 16 residues. Germline values: CDR1 MNHNY, CDR2 SVGAGI (reference sequence). CDR3 in DNA: TGTGCCAGCAGTTACTCGGCTAGCGGGGGGGCCTACGAGCAGTACTTC. The encoded protein is CASSYSASGGAYEQYF.

CDR3: CASSLVRDSYGYTF. DNA of the CDR3: TGTGCCAGCAGCTTAGTACGGGACAGCTATGGCTACACCTTC. V and J are TRBV7-8 and TRBJ1-2; 7 nucleotides line up with TRBD1. This CDR3 contains 14 residues. Trimming at V came to 1 base and at J to 4 bases, leaving 3 bases not matched to a gene. Germline CDR1 SGHVS, CDR2 FQNEAQ. The full variable domain, rest sourced from reference TRBV7-8 and TRBJ1-2, is GAGVSQSPRYKVAKRGQDVALRCDPISGHVSLFWYQQALGQGPEFLTYFQNEAQLDKSGLPSDRFFAERPEGSVSTLKIQRTQQEDSAVYLCASSLVRDSYGYTFGSGTRLTVV.

V is TRBV7-9 and J is TRBJ2-2; 8 nucleotides line up with TRBD1. Germline CDR1 reads SEHNR; CDR2 reads FQNEAQ (reference sequence). The CDR3 is 13 amino acids. V shed 5 bases and J 7 bases; nucleotides not matched to a gene: 3. CDR3 loop: CASSEDRVGELFF. The CDR3 DNA reads TGTGCCAGCAGCGAGGACAGGGTCGGGGAGCTGTTTTTT.

J is TRBJ1-1 and V is TRBV25-1; maybe TRBD1 (6 bases). The CDR3 is made up of 17 amino acids. Deletions cut 0 bases from V and 4 bases from J, with 18 bases between. Germline V gene data show CDR1 as MGHDK and CDR2 as SYGVNS. The CDR3 DNA reads TGTGCCAGCAGTGAATATGAGGGGGGGTCTGGAACCACTGAAGCTTTCTTT. Its translation: CASSEYEGGSGTTEAFF.

The chain employs TRBV6-5 and TRBJ1-3; D gene unclear. This CDR3 has 16 residues. Trimming pared 2 bases from V and 0 bases from J, leaving 11 bases between. CDR1 is MNHEY, CDR2 SVGAGI, per germline. DNA of the CDR3: TGTGCCAGCAGTTACGAAGGCAGTAACTCTGGAAACACCATATATTTT. This encodes CASSYEGSNSGNTIYF.

The rearrangement links TRBV7-2 to TRBJ2-7; possible D gene TRBD1, 6 bases. The CDR3 is made up of 16 amino acids. The V gene's germline CDR1 is SGHTA and CDR2 FQGNSA. Trimming shortened V by 3 bases and J by 1 base, and 16 bases separated the two germline ends. In DNA, the CDR3 is TGTGCCAGCAGCTTCCTGCCCGGGACACTTTCCTACGAGCAGTACTTC. Protein: CASSFLPGTLSYEQYF.

The chain couples TRBV29-1 to TRBJ1-4; a weak D match, TRBD1 (5 bases). V lost 6 bases and J 7 bases, leaving 15 bases between the germline ends. The CDR3 covers 13 residues. In germline, CDR1 is SQVTM, CDR2 ANQGSEA. DNA for the CDR3: TGCAGCGTCCGTATGGGGGGTAGTGAAAAACTGTTTTTT. This gives the protein CSVRMGGSEKLFF. Looking up the rest from reference TRBV29-1 and TRBJ1-4 gives the full variable domain: SAVISQKPSRDICQRGTSLTIQCQVDSQVTMMFWYRQQPGQSLTLIATANQGSEATYESGFVIDKFPISRPNLTFSTLTVSNMSPEDSSIYLCSVRMGGSEKLFFGSGTQLSVL.

This chain uses TRBV5-1 with TRBJ1-2, with 9 bases matching TRBD1. The length of the CDR3 is 14 residues. Germline CDR1 and CDR2: SGHRS and YFSETQ. V lost 1 base and J lost 4; bases outside the gene matches: 2. For the CDR3, the DNA is TGCGCCAGCAGCTTGACAGGGGGCGGCTATGGCTACACCTTC. This sequence encodes CASSLTGGGYGYTF.

The chain has TRBV5-5 and TRBJ1-4; D remains unclear. V lost 0 bases, J lost 0 bases, and 15 bases lay in between. The CDR3 covers 18 residues. Germline CDR1 is SGHKS and CDR2 is YYEKEE (reference sequence). CDR3 region: CASSLGLGSSATNEKLFF. For the CDR3, the DNA is TGTGCCAGCAGCTTGGGTCTCGGTTCATCTGCAACTAATGAAAAACTGTTTTTT. The complete variable domain, with remaining parts taken from reference TRBV5-5 and TRBJ1-4, reads DAGVTQSPTHLIKTRGQQVTLRCSPISGHKSVSWYQQVLGQGPQFIFQYYEKEERGRGNFPDRFSARQFPNYSSELNVNALLLGDSALYLCASSLGLGSSATNEKLFFGSGTQLSVL.

This clone was seen only once. The V gene is TRBV6-6, the J gene TRBJ1-5, with 7 nucleotides matching TRBD1. CDR1 MNHNY and CDR2 SVGAGI come from the germline V gene (reference sequence). This CDR3 has 15 residues. V shed 6 bases and J 7 bases; nucleotides not matched to a gene: 12. The CDR3 region is CASSQPGQPGQPQHF. CDR3 in DNA: TGTGCCAGCAGCCAACCGGGACAGCCAGGCCAGCCCCAGCATTTT.

This chain links TRBV5-8 with TRBJ1-1, with D maybe TRBD1 (5 bases). From germline, CDR1 is SGHTS and CDR2 YDEGEE. The CDR3 runs to 16 residues. V was cut by 4 bases and J by 0 bases, with 16 bases left in between. The CDR3 DNA reads as TGTGCCAGCAGCCCCTGGGGGGTGGTCATGAACACTGAAGCTTTCTTT. Amino acids: CASSPWGVVMNTEAFF.

V is TRBV2 and J is TRBJ1-4, with 12 positions matching TRBD1. CDR1 is SNHLY and CDR2 is FYNNEI in the germline V gene. The V and J ends lost 1 base and 7 bases, in that order; junction bases with no gene match: 7. The CDR3 runs 17 residues. The chain's CDR3 is CASSEVGQGAGVEKLFF. The CDR3 DNA reads as TGTGCCAGCAGTGAAGTGGGACAGGGGGCCGGAGTTGAAAAACTGTTTTTT.

This sequence joins TRBV5-5 and TRBJ1-1; no clear D gene. The ends were cut back, 0 bases at V and 0 bases at J, with 9 bases in the middle. The CDR3 contains 15 residues. CDR1 SGHKS and CDR2 YYEKEE come from the germline V gene (reference sequence). DNA for the CDR3: TGTGCCAGCAGCTTGGTTACAGCGATGAACACTGAAGCTTTCTTT. It specifies CASSLVTAMNTEAFF.

V usage is TRBV15 and J usage is TRBJ2-5; a weak D match, TRBD2 (6 bases). CDR1 is LNHNV, CDR2 YYDKDF, per germline (reference sequence). V lost 6 bases, J lost 4 bases, and 12 bases lay in between. This CDR3 contains 13 residues. Here the CDR3 DNA reads TGTGCCACCAGGTACGGGGGTACAGAGACCCAGTACTTC. Translating it yields CATRYGGTETQYF.

The V call is TRBV7-9, the J call TRBJ2-1; TRBD2 is a possible D gene (6 bases). Trimming stripped 1 base from V and 4 bases from J, with 20 bases between. The CDR3 extends over 18 amino acids. Germline assignment: CDR1 SEHNR and CDR2 FQNEAQ (reference sequence). The CDR3 DNA follows: TGTGCCAGCAGCTTAGATCAAGCCCGCGGGGCACCATACAATGAGCAGTTCTTC. As protein: CASSLDQARGAPYNEQFF.

This clone appeared a single time. The rearrangement links TRBV5-1 to TRBJ2-2; 8 bases line up with TRBD2. The V gene end was trimmed by 4 bases and the J gene end by 7 bases; junction bases not matched to a gene: 6. The germline CDR1 and CDR2 sequences are SGHRS and YFSETQ. This CDR3 region has 14 residues. The DNA of the CDR3 is TGCGCCAGCAGCAAGGGACTAGTCGTCGGGGAGCTGTTTTTT. Protein sequence: CASSKGLVVGELFF.

The table lists this clone with a count of one. The gene calls are TRBV10-2 and TRBJ1-2; weak D call: TRBD1 (6 bases). CDR3 length equals 13 residues. Germline loops: CDR1 WSHSY, CDR2 SAAADI. The V gene lost 6 bases and the J gene lost 4 bases, with 12 bases spanning the gap. The CDR3 DNA is TGCGCCAGCAGCACACAGGGATTCTATGGCTACACCTTC. Translation: CASSTQGFYGYTF.